This T cell receptor (beta chain) was identified during a study of OX40 agonist ivuxolimab in advanced cancers. Study observations and caveats: CD4+ T cells averaged fewer expanded clones than CD8+ T cells.

Samples of blood were obtained at baseline, on cycle 4 day 1, and on cycle 7 day 1. The CDR3 has 14 residues. V was pared by 6 bases and J by 3 bases, with 4 bases of the junction left unmatched. The V gene's germline CDR1 is SEHNR and CDR2 FQNEAQ (reference sequence). The assay was immunoSEQ multiplex PCR, and TCRdb's table has in-frame clones only and misses some. The sample has 90,000 to 150,000 clones, 80% to 90% seen once. Only one count was recorded for this clone. Its target is unknown. The specimen was CD4+ or CD8+ T cells sorted from blood, collected in a trial of the OX40 agonist ivuxolimab. The V call is TRBV7-9, the J call TRBJ2-2; TRBD2 aligns across 7 bases. This clonotype was obtained from an adult with an advanced solid tumor such as melanoma, head and neck, liver or kidney cancer. The CDR3 is CASRSGAYTGELFF. CDR3 sequence (DNA): TGTGCCAGCAGGAGCGGGGCCTACACCGGGGAGCTGTTTTTT.